These T cell receptor beta chains were read from a single sample in a study of metastatic and nonmetastatic thyroid tumors. TCRdb ran MiXCR on the PCR reads. The data contain roughly 34,000 clones, under 40% of them singletons. The sequencing sample was made of tumor tissue. Receptor source: a female donor with papillary thyroid cancer or a benign thyroid nodule (not recorded which). Some clones in this sample may be carry-over from other donors' samples. CDR3s leave out the opening cysteine and the closing phenylalanine or tryptophan. Each record gives: V gene, CDR3 protein.

>TRBV19
ASSFGGVYEQY
>TRBV12-3/TRBV12-4
ASSFGTVDNEQF
>TRBV27
ASSPTLAEFTDTQY
>TRBV4-1
ASSQDGPNPYEQY
>TRBV4-2
ASSPLSPNEKLF
>TRBV6-1
ASSRNNNYGYT
>TRBV11-1
ASSSTPGTGKADTQY
>TRBV12-3/TRBV12-4
ASSLPARDEQY
>TRBV6-2/TRBV6-3
ASSCEARQGMNTEAF
>TRBV15
ATSRDVGVDGQY
>TRBV9
ASSAPSRGSTGELF
>TRBV4-1
ASSQQRGNQPQH
>TRBV4-2
ASSQRLAGGETQY
>TRBV20-1
SAWADTEAF
>TRBV5-1
ASSWNSLYGYT
>TRBV12-3/TRBV12-4
ASSLGARGRQEAF
>TRBV6-1
ASSPSGTPTYEQY
>TRBV5-1
ASSLNVDTYYEQY
>TRBV5-8
ASSRPRGAYEQY
>TRBV6-1
ASSEGLYYNSPLH
>TRBV12-3/TRBV12-4
ASSFTPPRTEQF
>TRBV24-1
ATSSGPGSGELF
>TRBV20-1
SARYPETYEQY
>TRBV7-9
ASSREGGREQF
>TRBV30
AWKLERSGIAF
>TRBV3-1
ASNKLAGSYNSPLH
>TRBV5-1
ASSLEFWGKEAF
>TRBV7-9
ASSLGVEGEQY
>TRBV27
ASQSGTDRQETQY
>TRBV5-5
ASSSYREEETQY
>TRBV12-3/TRBV12-4
ASSPSQGTDTQY
>TRBV6-2/TRBV6-3
ASSWQGDINEQF
>TRBV6-1
ASSSYDGFYEQY
>TRBV11-3
ASSPGAGAEQF
>TRBV28
ASSSPRLAVAADTQY
>TRBV11-2
ASSLGQGKGQPQH
>TRBV5-1
ASRHPGANVLT
>TRBV20-1
SAPSGSRYEQY
>TRBV3-1
ASSPPGVGETQY
>TRBV20-1
SARDLQGSYNEQF